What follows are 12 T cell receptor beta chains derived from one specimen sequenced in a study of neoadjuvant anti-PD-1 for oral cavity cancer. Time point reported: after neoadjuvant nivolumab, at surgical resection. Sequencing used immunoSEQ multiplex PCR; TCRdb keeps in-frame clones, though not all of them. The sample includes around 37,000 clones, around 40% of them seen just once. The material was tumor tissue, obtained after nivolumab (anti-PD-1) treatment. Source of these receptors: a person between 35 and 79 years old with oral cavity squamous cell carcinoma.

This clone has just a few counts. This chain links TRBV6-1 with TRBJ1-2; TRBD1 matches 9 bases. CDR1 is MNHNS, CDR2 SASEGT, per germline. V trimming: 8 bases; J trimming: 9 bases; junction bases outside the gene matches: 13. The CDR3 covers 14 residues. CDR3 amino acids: CASGTGTGTRRYTF. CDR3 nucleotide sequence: TGTGCCAGCGGAACCGGGACAGGGACTCGGCGCTACACCTTC.

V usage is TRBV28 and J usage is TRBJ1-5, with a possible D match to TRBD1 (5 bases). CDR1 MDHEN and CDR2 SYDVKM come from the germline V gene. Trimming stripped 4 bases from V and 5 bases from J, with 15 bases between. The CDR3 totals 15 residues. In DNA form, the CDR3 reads TGTGCCAGCAGTTCGGCCTCGGAGGGACATCAGCCCCAGCATTTT. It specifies CASSSASEGHQPQHF. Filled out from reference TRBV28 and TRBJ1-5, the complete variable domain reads DVKVTQSSRYLVKRTGEKVFLECVQDMDHENMFWYRQDPGLGLRLIYFSYDVKMKEKGDIPEGYSVSREKKERFSLILESASTNQTSMYLCASSSASEGHQPQHFGDGTRLSIL.

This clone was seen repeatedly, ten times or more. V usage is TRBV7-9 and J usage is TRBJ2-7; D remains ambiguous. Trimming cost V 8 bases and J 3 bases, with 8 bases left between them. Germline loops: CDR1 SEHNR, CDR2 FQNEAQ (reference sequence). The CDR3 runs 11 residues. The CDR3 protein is CASGRNYEQYF. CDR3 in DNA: TGTGCCAGCGGCAGGAACTACGAGCAGTACTTC. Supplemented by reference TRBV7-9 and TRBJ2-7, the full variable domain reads DTGVSQNPRHKITKRGQNVTFRCDPISEHNRLYWYRQTLGQGPEFLTYFQNEAQLEKSRLLSDRFSAERPKGSFSTLEIQRTEQGDSAMYLCASGRNYEQYFGPGTRLTVT.

The CDR3 reads CASSQVGSPLHF. The CDR3 DNA sequence: TGCGCCAGCAGCCAAGTGGGGTCACCCCTCCACTTT. V and J are TRBV4-1 and TRBJ1-6; D unclear. This CDR3 is built from 12 residues. The V gene lost 1 base and the J gene lost 10 bases, with 5 bases spanning the gap. CDR1 is MGHRA and CDR2 is YSYEKL in the germline V gene.

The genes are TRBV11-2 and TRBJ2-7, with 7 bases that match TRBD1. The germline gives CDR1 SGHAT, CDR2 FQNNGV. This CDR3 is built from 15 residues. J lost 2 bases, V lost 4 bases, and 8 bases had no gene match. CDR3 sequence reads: CASSSNRGLTYEQYF. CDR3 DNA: TGTGCCAGCAGCTCCAACAGGGGTCTAACCTACGAGCAGTACTTC.

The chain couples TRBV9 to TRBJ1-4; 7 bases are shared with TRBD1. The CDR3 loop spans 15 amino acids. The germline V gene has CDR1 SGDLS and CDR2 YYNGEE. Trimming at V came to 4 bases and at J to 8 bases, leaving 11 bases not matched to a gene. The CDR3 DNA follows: TGTGCCAGCAGCTGGGGAACAGGGGAGGGGGAAAAACTGTTTTTT. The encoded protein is CASSWGTGEGEKLFF.

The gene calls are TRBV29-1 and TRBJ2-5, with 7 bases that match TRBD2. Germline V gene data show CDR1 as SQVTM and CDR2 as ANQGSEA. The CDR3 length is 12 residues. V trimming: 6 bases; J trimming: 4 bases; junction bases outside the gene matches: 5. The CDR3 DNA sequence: TGCAGCGTATTGGGGGGGTTAGAGACCCAGTACTTC. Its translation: CSVLGGLETQYF. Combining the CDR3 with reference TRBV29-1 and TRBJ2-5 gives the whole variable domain SAVISQKPSRDICQRGTSLTIQCQVDSQVTMMFWYRQQPGQSLTLIATANQGSEATYESGFVIDKFPISRPNLTFSTLTVSNMSPEDSSIYLCSVLGGLETQYFGPGTRLLVL.

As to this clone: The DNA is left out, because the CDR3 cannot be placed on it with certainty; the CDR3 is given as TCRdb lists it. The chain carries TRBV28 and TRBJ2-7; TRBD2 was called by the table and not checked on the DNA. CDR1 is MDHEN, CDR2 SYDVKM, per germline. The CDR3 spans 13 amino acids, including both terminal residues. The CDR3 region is CASSLFLFYEQYF.

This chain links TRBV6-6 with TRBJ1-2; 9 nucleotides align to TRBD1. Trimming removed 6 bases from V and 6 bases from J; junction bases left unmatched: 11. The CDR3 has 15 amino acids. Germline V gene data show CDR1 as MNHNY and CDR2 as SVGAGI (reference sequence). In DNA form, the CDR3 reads TGTGCCAGCAGGACCCCGGGACAGGGCTTAGATGGCTACACCTTC. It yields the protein CASRTPGQGLDGYTF.

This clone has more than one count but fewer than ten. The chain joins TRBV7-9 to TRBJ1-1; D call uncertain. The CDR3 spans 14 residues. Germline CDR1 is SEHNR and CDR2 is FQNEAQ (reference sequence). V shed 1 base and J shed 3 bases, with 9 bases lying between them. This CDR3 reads CASSLEAGDTEAFF. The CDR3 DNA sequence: TGTGCCAGCAGCTTAGAGGCCGGGGACACTGAAGCTTTCTTT. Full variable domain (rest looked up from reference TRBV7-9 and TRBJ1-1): DTGVSQNPRHKITKRGQNVTFRCDPISEHNRLYWYRQTLGQGPEFLTYFQNEAQLEKSRLLSDRFSAERPKGSFSTLEIQRTEQGDSAMYLCASSLEAGDTEAFFGQGTRLTVV.

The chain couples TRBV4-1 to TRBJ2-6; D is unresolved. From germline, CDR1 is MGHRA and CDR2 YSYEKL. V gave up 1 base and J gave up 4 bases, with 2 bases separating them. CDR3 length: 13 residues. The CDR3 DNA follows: TGCGCCAGCAGCCAAGTCGGGGCCAACGTCCTGACTTTC. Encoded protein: CASSQVGANVLTF.

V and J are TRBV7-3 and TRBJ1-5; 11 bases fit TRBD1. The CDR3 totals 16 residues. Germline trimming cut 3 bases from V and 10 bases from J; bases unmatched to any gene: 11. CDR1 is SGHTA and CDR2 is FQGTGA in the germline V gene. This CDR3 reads CASSLDRDRGSQPQHF. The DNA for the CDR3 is TGTGCCAGCAGCTTGGACCGGGACAGGGGGAGTCAACCCCAGCATTTT.